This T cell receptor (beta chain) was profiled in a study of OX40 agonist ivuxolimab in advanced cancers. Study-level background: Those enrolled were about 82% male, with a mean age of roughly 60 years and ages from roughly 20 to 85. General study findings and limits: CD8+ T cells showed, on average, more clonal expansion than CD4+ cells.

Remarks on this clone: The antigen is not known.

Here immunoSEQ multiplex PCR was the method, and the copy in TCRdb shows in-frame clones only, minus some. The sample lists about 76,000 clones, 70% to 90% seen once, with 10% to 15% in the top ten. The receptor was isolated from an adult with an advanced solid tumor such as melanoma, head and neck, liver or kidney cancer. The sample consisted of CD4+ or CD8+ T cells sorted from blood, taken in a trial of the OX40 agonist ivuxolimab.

The CDR3 spells CSVVSGGEHEQYF. CDR3 DNA sequence: TGCAGCGTTGTTTCAGGGGGCGAACACGAGCAGTACTTC. The J gene is TRBJ2-7, the V gene TRBV29-1, with 8 nucleotides matching TRBD1. CDR1 and CDR2 (germline): SQVTM, ANQGSEA. J gave up 5 bases and V 4 bases, and 7 bases lay outside the gene matches. The CDR3 runs 13 residues.